This TCR beta chain was observed in a study of blood T cell repertoires in COVID-19. TCRdb's copy holds only in-frame clones and misses some; the assay was immunoSEQ multiplex PCR. This sample has more than 65,000 clones, with 84% found just once. V lost 3 bases to trimming and J lost 3 bases; unmatched junction nucleotides: 1. The germline V gene has CDR1 LGHNA and CDR2 YSLEER. The CDR3 totals 13 residues. Material: peripheral blood. This TCR was sampled from a man aged 45 to 65 with acute or convalescent COVID-19. The rearrangement joins TRBV4-3 to TRBJ2-7; 8 bases line up with TRBD1. DNA for the CDR3: TGCGCCAGCAGCCACGACAGGGGCTACGAGCAGTACTTC. Translating gives CASSHDRGYEQYF.